This T cell receptor beta chain stems from a study of T cell responses to AZD1222 COVID-19 vaccine. V was trimmed by 1 base and J by 7 bases, leaving 16 bases between them. CDR3 length: 15 residues. Germline CDR1 is SGHTA and CDR2 is FQGTGA. This table comes from immunoSEQ multiplex PCR, and its TCRdb copy is limited to in-frame clones, with some not included. The repertoire holds over 120,000 clones, with 80% to 95% as singletons. The sequence came from an adult who received the AZD1222 COVID-19 vaccine. J is TRBJ1-2 and V is TRBV7-3, with D possibly TRBD1 on 6 matching bases. Specimen: peripheral blood, collected 28 days after the second AZD1222 dose. The chain's CDR3 is CASSLKGQGTGGYTF. DNA of the CDR3: TGTGCCAGCAGCTTAAAGGGCCAGGGGACCGGTGGCTACACCTTC.